These 7 T cell receptor beta chains were sequenced from one sample in a study of STAT5B mutations in CD4+ large granular lymphocyte leukemia. The method was immunoSEQ multiplex PCR; TCRdb's version includes in-frame clones alone and lacks a portion of them. The sample comprises tens of thousands of clones, 75% to 85% of which are singletons, and under 4.5% rests with the top ten. The sequenced sample consisted of CD4+ T cells from blood buffy coats. These receptors were collected from a human donor in good health.

This clone was seen just once. The V and J genes are TRBV5-1 and TRBJ2-5, with 7 bases that match TRBD2. The CDR3 runs 14 residues. Per the germline V gene, CDR1 is SGHRS and CDR2 is YFSETQ. Trimming took 0 bases from V and 4 from J; bases not matched to a gene: 3. As DNA, the CDR3 is TGCGCCAGCAGCTTGGCTAGCGGCTCAGAGACCCAGTACTTC. Its protein is CASSLASGSETQYF.

The genes are TRBV28 and TRBJ2-6; possibly TRBD2 for D (6 bases). This CDR3 region has 16 residues. V was trimmed by 7 bases and J by 4 bases, leaving 17 bases between them. Germline V gives CDR1 MDHEN, CDR2 SYDVKM. The CDR3 here is CASIPNSGVGANVLTF. The DNA for the CDR3 is TGTGCCAGCATACCCAATTCGGGGGTCGGGGCCAACGTCCTGACTTTC.

CDR3 region: CASSPRTEYGYTF. In nucleotides, the CDR3 is TGTGCCAGTAGTCCTAGGACGGAGTATGGCTACACCTTC. J is TRBJ1-2 and V is TRBV19, with no clear D. This CDR3 is built from 13 residues. Germline V gene lookup returns CDR1 LNHDA and CDR2 SQIVND (reference sequence). V gave up 5 bases and J gave up 5 bases, with 12 bases separating them.

This rearrangement joins TRBV6-5 to TRBJ1-5; D gene uncertain. In germline, CDR1 is MNHEY, CDR2 SVGAGI. Trimming left V 4 bases short and J 1 base short, with 8 bases between. The CDR3 is 14 residues long. DNA for the CDR3: TGTGCCAGCAGTTCCGGACGGAGCAATCAGCCCCAGCATTTT. It codes for CASSSGRSNQPQHF.

This clone appeared once. This chain uses TRBV19 with TRBJ1-4; D unresolved. The germline V gene encodes CDR1 LNHDA and CDR2 SQIVND (reference sequence). Between the trimmed V and J ends, which lost 4 bases and 0 bases, there was a span of 9 bases. The CDR3 covers 15 residues. The CDR3 region is CASSRRKSTNEKLFF. The CDR3, as DNA: TGTGCCAGTAGTAGACGGAAGTCAACTAATGAAAAACTGTTTTTT.

The gene calls are TRBV2 and TRBJ1-2; D call uncertain. From germline, CDR1 is SNHLY and CDR2 FYNNEI. The CDR3 runs to 11 residues. V was trimmed by 0 bases and J by 9 bases, leaving 5 bases between them. CDR3 sequence: CASSEAGSYTF. The CDR3 DNA reads as TGTGCCAGCAGTGAAGCGGGAAGCTACACCTTC. Combining the CDR3 with reference TRBV2 and TRBJ1-2 gives the whole variable domain EPEVTQTPSHQVTQMGQEVILRCVPISNHLYFYWYRQILGQKVEFLVSFYNNEISEKSEIFDDQFSVERPDGSNFTLKIRSTKLEDSAMYFCASSEAGSYTFGSGTRLTVV.

The chain couples TRBV7-9 to TRBJ2-7; either TRBD1 or TRBD2 may fit D (7 bases each). V lost 5 bases, J lost 2 bases, and 16 bases lay in between. CDR3 length: 15 residues. In germline, CDR1 is SEHNR, CDR2 FQNEAQ (reference sequence). CDR3: CASSGEGADAYEQYF. As DNA, the CDR3 is TGTGCCAGCAGCGGGGAGGGGGCAGACGCCTACGAGCAGTACTTC.